This TCR beta chain comes out of a study of T cell responses to AZD1222 COVID-19 vaccine. Points from the study as a whole: The donors showed a predominance of white British ancestry and of females, with possible underestimation of clonal diversity. Baseline serology detected seropositivity in only 5 or 6 AZD1222 recipients. Receipt of two AZD1222 doses was followed by a rise in Spike-specific TCR breadth and depth.

There are 15 residues in the CDR3. Trimming removed 0 bases at V and 3 bases at J, with 12 bases between. The germline V gene has CDR1 SGHVS and CDR2 FQNEAQ. This clone came up once. Its antigen remains unknown. This table comes from immunoSEQ multiplex PCR, and its TCRdb copy is limited to in-frame clones, with some not included. The sample yields about 150,000 clones, less than 95% seen once. This rearrangement joins TRBV7-8 to TRBJ2-7, with a weak D call TRBD1 (6 bases). The starting material was peripheral blood, obtained on day 0 of AZD1222 vaccination. The TCR comes from an adult in good health. CDR3 sequence: CASSLAEGELYEQYF. The CDR3 bases are TGTGCCAGCAGCTTAGCAGAGGGGGAACTCTACGAGCAGTACTTC.